This TCR beta chain was obtained from a study of post-analysis software for immune sequencing data. Libraries were made from TCR beta cDNA, and they carried unique molecular identifiers. Each batch of 1 to 10 million T cells produced some 450,000 cDNA molecules. TCRdb itself ran the PCR reads through MiXCR, one entry per CDR3 protein. The profile covers hundreds of thousands of distinct CDR3 sequences, with under 55% appearing a single time and around an eighth taken by the ten largest. Details on this clonotype: No antigen is known for it.

Between the trimmed V and J ends, which lost 5 bases and 11 bases, there was a span of 21 bases. The length of the CDR3 is 14 residues. In germline, CDR1 is MGHRA, CDR2 YSYEKL. Study findings and constraints: With TRBV5-6, TRBV5-1 and TRBV20-1 included, about five TRBV segments were more frequent in patients than in controls. Same-batch samples co-clustered strongly by F measure.

V usage is TRBV4-1 and J usage is TRBJ2-5; D tentatively fits TRBD1 or TRBD2 (5 bases each). The receptor was derived from a girl between 5 and 17 years old with multiple sclerosis. The sequenced material came from blood. CDR3 sequence: CASSLGTRGHEQYF. DNA for the CDR3: TGCGCCAGCAGCTTAGGGACCCGGGGCCATGAGCAGTACTTC.